This TCR beta chain was observed in a study of T cells in Graves' hyperthyroidism and ophthalmopathy. Per the germline V gene, CDR1 is ENHRY and CDR2 is SYGVKD. This CDR3 is built from 15 residues. Amplified TCR beta CDR3 regions derived from RNA transcripts. With the HTBI primer set, the TCR CDR3 went through a first round of RT-PCR. Via MiXCR, TCRdb re-called the multiplex PCR reads, giving one row per CDR3 protein. Of roughly 96,000 distinct CDR3 sequences listed, around 50% are singletons. Of note for this clonotype: Here the CDR3 omits its conserved ending phenylalanine or tryptophan, so a read error is the likely source.

Material: blood. The chain couples TRBV10-3 to TRBJ2-7; 11 nucleotides agree with TRBD2. The clonotype was recovered from a woman in her forties with Graves' hyperthyroidism. CDR3 loop: CAISEGASGRYGQYL. In DNA form, the CDR3 reads TGTGCCATCAGTGAGGGGGCTAGCGGGAGGTACGGGCAGTACCTC.